This entry is about one T cell receptor beta chain. The CDR3 sequence is 11 residues long. With 3 bases removed from V and 13 bases from J, the gap between germline ends came to 12 bases. CDR1 is SNHLY and CDR2 is FYNNEI in the germline V gene. Extracted RNA was reverse transcribed into cDNA, the sequencing template. Assay: immunoSEQ multiplex PCR; the TCRdb copy retains only in-frame clones and omits some. The data hold about 180,000 clones, with 50% to 75% observed a single time. The data stem from a study of CD8+ T cells in alopecia areata. The source is a human donor with alopecia areata. This chain joins TRBV2 and TRBJ1-2, with no clear D. The sequencing used CD4+ T cells sorted from blood, collected at week 0. CDR3 residues: CASSEATSATF. The CDR3 region has the DNA TGTGCCAGCAGTGAGGCGACATCAGCCACCTTC.